This TCR beta chain was observed in a study of blood T cell repertoires in COVID-19 (dated by TCRdb to 2018 to 2020). Concerning the study at large: The collaborator samples originated in the United States, Italy and Spain and spanned the acute and convalescent phases of COVID-19. The samples were drawn from two sources: the first 160 participants of the ongoing ImmuneRACE study, and 950 to 1,500 subjects contributed by 6 global collaborators. Where available, HLA class I and class II types were taken from metadata supplied by the sample provider and were not determined by assay-based typing. The dataset comprised deeply sampled blood TCRbeta repertoires from subjects exposed to, actively infected with, or recovered from COVID-19. The prospective study material was composed of cDNA or gDNA derived from T cells, B-cell-depleted T cells, or PBMCs. A de-identified subject ID, COVID-19 status, age in years and sex were almost always included in the sample metadata. The repertoires were released in a freely available public database intended as a resource for research on the immune response to SARS-CoV-2. On the study overall, not on this receptor specifically: The amount of clinical and demographic metadata varied by source and participant and was provided uncurated.

In the prospective study, participants were roughly 18 to 95 years old, resided in 20 to 30 geographic areas of the United States, and were enrolled through a virtual design. Cohort assignment in the prospective study relied on participant-reported clinical history from a screening survey and a study questionnaire. Recovered participants in ImmuneRACE Cohort 3 were defined as having two consecutive negative NP/OP PCR tests, clearance from a healthcare professional, or resolution of symptoms. In the prospective study, mobile phlebotomists collected whole blood, serum and a nasopharyngeal or oropharyngeal swab from each participant. Over an approximately two-month period, participants in the prospective study had the option of providing additional blood draws and questionnaires. Blood samples from the prospective study were shipped frozen or at room temperature prior to DNA extraction. TCRbeta CDR3 regions were amplified from genomic DNA by means of the immunoSEQ Assay, a bias-controlled multiplex PCR. Regarding the original processing steps: Nucleated cell counts per sample were estimated from amplification of reference gene primers within the assay. To quantify the absolute abundance of each unique TCRbeta CDR3 rearrangement, sequence reads were collapsed and filtered. For each sample, productive Simpson clonality was calculated as the square root of Simpson's diversity index across productive rearrangements. The clones in this table, taken by TCRdb from immuneACCESS, are in-frame only. Not every clone is retained; where verified, under half of the shortfall comes from an unresolved V gene, and the cause of the rest is unknown. V, J and clone size derive from that table, while D and trimming were established from the DNA sequence. The sample table holds under 200,000 clones, of which roughly 84% were seen once. Of the sample, roughly 7% falls within the top ten clones.

Based on the germline V gene, the CDR1 and CDR2 sequences are SGHRS and YFSETQ. V loses 6 bases, J loses 4 bases, and the germline ends lie 13 bases apart. From the cysteine through the phenylalanine, the CDR3 covers 14 amino acids. The CDR3 DNA has 42 bases and is translated from base 1. The sample holds a few counts of this clone. The antigen this receptor binds is unknown. No much larger clone exists at a distance of one base, and base qualities are not known. What was sequenced was PBMCs or T cells enriched from blood (not recorded which). This receptor was identified in a woman between 50 and 59 years old who had recovered from COVID-19. Rearrangement joined TRBV5-1 to TRBJ2-2; a tentative D match to TRBD1 spans 6 bases. The nucleotides read TGCGCCAGCAAAACAGGGACCCGCACCGGGGAGCTGTTTTTT. The encoded protein is CASKTGTRTGELFF. This CDR3, with the reference TRBV5-1 and TRBJ2-2 proteins standing in past its ends, gives the full variable domain KAGVTQTPRYLIKTRGQQVTLSCSPISGHRSVSWYQQTPGQGLQFLFEYFSETQRNKGNFPGRFSGRQFSNSRSEMNVSTLELGDSALYLCASKTGTRTGELFFGEGSRLTVL.